This T cell receptor beta chain was sequenced in a study of shared clonotypes between healthy human individuals. Study information: The people who gave samples were a couple of women and three men aged 18 to 49.

The CDR3 has 16 residues. V trimming: 3 bases; J trimming: 4 bases; junction bases outside the gene matches: 8. Germline lookup yields CDR1 WSHSY and CDR2 SAAADI. Tens of thousands of T cell genomes (approximately 180 ng DNA) went into each sorted-subset replicate. The assay was immunoSEQ multiplex PCR, and TCRdb's table has in-frame clones only and misses some. The repertoire has roughly 320,000 clones, around 87% of them found once; the top ten carry around 15%. Sequencing used memory CD8+ T cells sorted from blood. As for subset: CD45RO+ cells pooled with CCR7-negative TemRA cells. This chain joins TRBV10-2 and TRBJ1-4; 7 bases are shared with TRBD1. The receptor was isolated from a man younger than 35 in good health. The CDR3 reads CASSEGRGLGNEKLFF. CDR3 sequence (DNA): TGCGCCAGCAGTGAAGGGAGGGGGCTCGGTAATGAAAAACTGTTTTTT.